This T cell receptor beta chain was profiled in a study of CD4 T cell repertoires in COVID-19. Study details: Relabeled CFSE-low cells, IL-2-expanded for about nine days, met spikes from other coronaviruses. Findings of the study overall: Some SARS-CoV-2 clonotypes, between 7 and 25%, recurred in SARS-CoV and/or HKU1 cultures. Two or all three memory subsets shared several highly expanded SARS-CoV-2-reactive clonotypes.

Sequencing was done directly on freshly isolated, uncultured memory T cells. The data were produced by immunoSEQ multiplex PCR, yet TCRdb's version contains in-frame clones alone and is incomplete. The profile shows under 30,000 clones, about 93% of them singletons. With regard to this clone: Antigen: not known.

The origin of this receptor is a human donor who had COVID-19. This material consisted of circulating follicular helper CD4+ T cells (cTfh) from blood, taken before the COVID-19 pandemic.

CDR3 protein: CASSLDRQGGEAFF. In DNA form, the CDR3 reads TGTGCCAGCAGCTTAGATAGGCAGGGGGGTGAAGCTTTCTTT. The V call is TRBV11-2, the J call TRBJ1-1; 7 bases agree with TRBD1. This CDR3 contains 14 residues. The V gene's germline CDR1 is SGHAT and CDR2 FQNNGV. After removal of 0 bases from V and 7 bases from J, the junction contained 5 bases not matched to a gene.